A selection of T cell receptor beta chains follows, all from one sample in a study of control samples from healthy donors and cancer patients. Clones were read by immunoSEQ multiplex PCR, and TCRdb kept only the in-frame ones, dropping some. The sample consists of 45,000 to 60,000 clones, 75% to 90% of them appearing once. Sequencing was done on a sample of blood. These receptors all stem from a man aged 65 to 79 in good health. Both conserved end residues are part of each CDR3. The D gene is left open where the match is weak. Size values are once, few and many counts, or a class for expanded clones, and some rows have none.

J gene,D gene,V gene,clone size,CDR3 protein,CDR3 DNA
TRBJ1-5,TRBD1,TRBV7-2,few,CASTRDRGQPQHF,TGTGCCAGCACCCGGGACAGGGGACAGCCCCAGCATTTT
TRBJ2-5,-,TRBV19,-,CASSIGVGGQETQYF,TGTGCCAGTAGTATAGGGGTAGGGGGGCAAGAGACCCAGTACTTC
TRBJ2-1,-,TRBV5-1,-,CASSFDTGYNEQFF,TGCGCCAGCAGCTTTGACACTGGATACAATGAGCAGTTCTTC
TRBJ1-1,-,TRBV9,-,CASSPSPGGMNTEAFF,TGTGCCAGCAGCCCCTCCCCGGGAGGGATGAACACTGAAGCTTTCTTT
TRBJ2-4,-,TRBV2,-,CASSEWPGEGIQYF,TGTGCCAGCAGTGAATGGCCGGGTGAGGGCATTCAGTACTTC
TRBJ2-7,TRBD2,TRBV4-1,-,CASSQLIAGAGEQYF,TGCGCCAGCAGCCAATTGATCGCGGGAGCAGGGGAGCAGTACTTC
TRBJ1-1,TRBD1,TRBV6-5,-,CATSRDSNTEAFF,TGTGCCACCTCCCGGGACAGCAACACTGAAGCTTTCTTT
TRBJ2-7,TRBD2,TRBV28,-,CASIPSASGRPYEQYF,TGTGCCAGCATTCCCTCGGCTAGCGGGAGACCCTACGAGCAGTACTTC
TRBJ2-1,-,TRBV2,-,CASNFYLYNEQFF,TGTGCCAGCAACTTCTACCTTTACAATGAGCAGTTCTTC
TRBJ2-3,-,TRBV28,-,CASSFGQGGADTQYF,TGTGCCAGCAGTTTTGGGCAGGGAGGTGCAGATACGCAGTATTTT
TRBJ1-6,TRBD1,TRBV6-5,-,CASSSREQGMLSPLHF,TGTGCCAGCAGTTCCCGAGAACAGGGGATGTTGTCACCCCTCCACTTT
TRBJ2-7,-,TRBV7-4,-,CASSLGFVRQLEEQYF,TGTGCCAGCAGCTTAGGTTTTGTGAGGCAGCTGGAAGAGCAGTACTTC
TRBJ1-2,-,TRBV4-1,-,CASSQVGLGPGGYTF,TGCGCCAGCAGCCAAGTAGGACTAGGCCCGGGGGGCTACACCTTC
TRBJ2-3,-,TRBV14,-,CASSFHVGDGTDTQYF,TGTGCCAGCAGCTTCCATGTGGGGGACGGCACAGATACGCAGTATTTT
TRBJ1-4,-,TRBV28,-,CASSPNWRARVDGEKLFF,TGTGCCAGCAGTCCAAATTGGCGGGCCAGGGTTGATGGGGAAAAACTGTTTTTT
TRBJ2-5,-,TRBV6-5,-,CASTSRDGGAETQYF,TGTGCCAGCACCTCCCGGGACGGAGGAGCAGAGACCCAGTACTTC
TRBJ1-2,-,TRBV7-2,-,CASSPSSGHGYTF,TGTGCCAGCAGCCCTTCCTCAGGCCATGGCTACACCTTC
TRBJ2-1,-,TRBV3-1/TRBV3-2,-,CASSQVPGEQFF,TGTGCCAGCAGCCAAGTGCCCGGTGAGCAGTTCTTC
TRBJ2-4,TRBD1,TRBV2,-,CASSVRDRGNIQYF,TGTGCCAGCAGTGTAAGGGACAGAGGAAACATTCAGTACTTC
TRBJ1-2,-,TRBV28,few,CASSSSRARVRNYGYTF,TGTGCCAGCAGTTCTAGCAGGGCACGAGTTAGGAACTATGGCTACACCTTC
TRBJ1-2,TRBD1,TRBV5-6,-,CASRRTGGDGYTF,TGTGCCAGCAGACGGACAGGGGGAGATGGCTACACCTTC
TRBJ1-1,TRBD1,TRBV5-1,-,CASSAMTGKSEAFF,TGCGCCAGCAGCGCCATGACAGGGAAGTCTGAAGCTTTCTTT
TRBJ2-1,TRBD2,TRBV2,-,CASKSGAYNEQFF,TGTGCCAGCAAGAGCGGGGCCTACAATGAGCAGTTCTTC
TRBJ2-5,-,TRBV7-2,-,CASSLQGSQETQYF,TGTGCCAGCAGCTTGCAGGGTAGCCAAGAGACCCAGTACTTC
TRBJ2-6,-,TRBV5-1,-,CASSLTGRASGANVLTF,TGCGCCAGCAGCCTGACAGGGAGGGCATCTGGGGCCAACGTCCTGACTTTC
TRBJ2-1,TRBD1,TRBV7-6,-,CASSFSQGPGYNEQFF,TGTGCCAGCAGCTTTTCACAGGGGCCGGGATACAATGAGCAGTTCTTC
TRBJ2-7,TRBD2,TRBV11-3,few,CASSLSAGAYYEQYF,TGTGCCAGCAGCCTTTCAGCGGGAGCCTACTACGAGCAGTACTTC
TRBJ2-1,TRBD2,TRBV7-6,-,CASSLRAGGNEQFF,TGTGCCAGCAGCTTAAGGGCGGGGGGAAATGAGCAGTTCTTC
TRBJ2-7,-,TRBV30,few,CAWRPLRDIGEQYF,TGTGCCTGGAGGCCCTTGAGGGACATAGGAGAGCAGTACTTC
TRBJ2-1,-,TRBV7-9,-,CASSLSTGTAQFF,TGTGCCAGCAGCTTAAGTACAGGGACTGCGCAGTTCTTC
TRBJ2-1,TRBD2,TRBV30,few,CAWTRRTSGRAQYNEQFF,TGTGCCTGGACAAGACGAACTAGCGGGAGGGCCCAGTACAATGAGCAGTTCTTC
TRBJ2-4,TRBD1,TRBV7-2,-,CASSLWDRAHIQYF,TGTGCCAGCAGCTTATGGGACAGGGCCCACATTCAGTACTTC
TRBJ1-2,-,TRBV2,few,CASSETGRNYGYTF,TGTGCCAGCAGTGAAACAGGGAGGAACTATGGCTACACCTTC
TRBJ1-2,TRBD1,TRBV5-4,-,CASSLGQAANYGYTF,TGTGCCAGCAGCCTAGGACAGGCAGCTAACTATGGCTACACCTTC
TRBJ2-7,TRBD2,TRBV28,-,CASSQLAGDAYEQYF,TGTGCCAGCAGTCAACTAGCGGGAGACGCCTACGAGCAGTACTTC
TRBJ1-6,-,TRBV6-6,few,CASSYLTGLHF,TGTGCCAGCAGTTACCTTACAGGGCTCCACTTT
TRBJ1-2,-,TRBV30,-,CAWTGDNYGYTF,TGTGCCTGGACAGGGGATAACTATGGCTACACCTTC
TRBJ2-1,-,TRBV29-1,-,CSVGRDSRAYNEQFF,TGCAGCGTTGGCCGGGACTCTAGGGCCTACAATGAGCAGTTCTTC
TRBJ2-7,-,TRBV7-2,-,CASSLQGFAEQYF,TGTGCCAGCAGCCTCCAGGGTTTTGCCGAGCAGTACTTC
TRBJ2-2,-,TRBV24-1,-,CATSDPGSNTGELFF,TGTGCCACCAGTGACCCCGGGTCGAACACCGGGGAGCTGTTTTTT
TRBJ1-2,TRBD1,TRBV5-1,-,CASSLDGQGTYGYTF,TGCGCCAGCAGCTTGGATGGACAGGGTACCTATGGCTACACCTTC
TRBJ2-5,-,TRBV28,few,CASSLWTGGETQYF,TGTGCCAGCAGTTTATGGACAGGAGGCGAGACCCAGTACTTC
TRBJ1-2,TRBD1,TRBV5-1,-,CASSLDRGSYGYTF,TGCGCCAGCAGCTTGGACAGGGGGAGTTATGGCTACACCTTC